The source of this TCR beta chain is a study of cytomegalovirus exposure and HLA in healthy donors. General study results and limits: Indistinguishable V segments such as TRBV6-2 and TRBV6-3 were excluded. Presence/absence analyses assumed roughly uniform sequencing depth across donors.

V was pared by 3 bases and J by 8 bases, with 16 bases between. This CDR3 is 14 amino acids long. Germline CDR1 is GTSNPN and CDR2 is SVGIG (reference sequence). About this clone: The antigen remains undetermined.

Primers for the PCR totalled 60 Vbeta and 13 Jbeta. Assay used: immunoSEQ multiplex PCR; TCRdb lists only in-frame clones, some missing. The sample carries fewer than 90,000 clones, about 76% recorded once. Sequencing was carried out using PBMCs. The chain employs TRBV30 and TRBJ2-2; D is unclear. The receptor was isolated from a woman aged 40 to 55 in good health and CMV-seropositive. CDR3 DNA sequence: TGTGCCTGGAGCGTACTTCGCGAGTCTGGGGAGCTGTTTTTT. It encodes CAWSVLRESGELFF.